These 5 T cell receptor beta chains were sequenced from one sample in a study of control samples from healthy donors and cancer patients. The method was immunoSEQ multiplex PCR; TCRdb's version includes in-frame clones alone and lacks a portion of them. The table records about 100,000 clones, just over 90% of them present only once. The sample comprised blood. The origin of the receptors is a man aged 18 to 30 in good health.

The V call is TRBV19, the J call TRBJ2-7; D might be TRBD1 (5 bases). The CDR3 consists of 14 residues. Germline CDR1 is LNHDA and CDR2 is SQIVND (reference sequence). The V and J ends lost 2 bases and 0 bases respectively, with 8 bases between them. CDR3 in amino acids: CASSITGSSYEQYF. Here the CDR3 DNA reads TGTGCCAGTAGTATAACAGGTAGCTCCTACGAGCAGTACTTC.

The V call is TRBV15, the J call TRBJ2-5; D may correspond to TRBD1 or TRBD2 (5 bases each). V lost 0 bases and J 5 bases, leaving 10 bases between the germline ends. Per the germline V gene, CDR1 is LNHNV and CDR2 is YYDKDF (reference sequence). This CDR3 contains 14 residues. The CDR3 spells CATSRDLGVETQYF. In DNA form, the CDR3 reads TGTGCCACCAGCAGAGATCTGGGGGTGGAGACCCAGTACTTC.

The chain couples TRBV9 to TRBJ1-1; 7 nucleotides agree with TRBD1. J was trimmed by 3 bases and V by 5 bases; bases with no gene match: 1. This CDR3 has 12 residues. In germline, CDR1 is SGDLS, CDR2 YYNGEE. The CDR3 sequence is CASSDRDTEAFF. For the CDR3, the DNA is TGTGCCAGCAGTGACAGGGACACTGAAGCTTTCTTT.

The chain carries TRBV5-8 and TRBJ2-7; D uncertain. CDR1 is SGHTS, CDR2 YDEGEE, per germline. Trimming took off 0 bases at V and 7 bases at J, with 8 bases between the two ends. The length of the CDR3 is 12 residues. CDR3 bases: TGTGCCAGCAGCTTGGCTCCCTGGGAGCAGTACTTC. Protein: CASSLAPWEQYF. The variable domain in full, with the rest retrieved from reference TRBV5-8 and TRBJ2-7, is EAGVTQSPTHLIKTRGQQATLRCSPISGHTSVYWYQQALGLGLQFLLWYDEGEERNRGNFPPRFSGRQFPNYSSELNVNALELEDSALYLCASSLAPWEQYFGPGTRLTVT.

This chain connects TRBV10-2 to TRBJ2-7, with a tentative D call TRBD2 (5 bases). V was pared by 8 bases and J by 1 base, with 9 bases between. Germline loops: CDR1 WSHSY, CDR2 SAAADI. The CDR3 is 12 residues long. The CDR3 nucleotides read TGCGCCAGCGGGGAGAGTTCCTACGAGCAGTACTTC. It translates to CASGESSYEQYF.